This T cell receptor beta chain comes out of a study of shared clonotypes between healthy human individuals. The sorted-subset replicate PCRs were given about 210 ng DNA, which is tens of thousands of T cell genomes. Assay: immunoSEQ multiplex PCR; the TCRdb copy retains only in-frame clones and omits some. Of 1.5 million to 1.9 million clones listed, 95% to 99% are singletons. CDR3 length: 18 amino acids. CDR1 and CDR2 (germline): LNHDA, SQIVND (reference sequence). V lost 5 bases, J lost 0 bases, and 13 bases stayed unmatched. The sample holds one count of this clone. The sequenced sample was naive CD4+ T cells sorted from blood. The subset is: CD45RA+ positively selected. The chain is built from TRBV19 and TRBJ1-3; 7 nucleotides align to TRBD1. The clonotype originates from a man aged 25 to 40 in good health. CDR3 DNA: TGTGCCAGTAGTGGGCCCCGGGACAGCTCCGACTCTGGAAACACCATATATTTT. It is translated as CASSGPRDSSDSGNTIYF.